This is a list of T cell receptor beta chains from one sample in a study of shared clonotypes between healthy human individuals. Measured with immunoSEQ multiplex PCR; TCRdb has only the in-frame clones, and not every one. There are more than 2 million clones in the sample; 85% to 95% occur only once, and under 0.15% lies in the top ten. Sequenced: naive CD4+ T cells sorted from blood. These TCRs come from a man between 18 and 35 years old in good health. CDR3s include the opening cysteine and the closing phenylalanine or tryptophan. A D gene is named only where the DNA matches it firmly. Part of the rows lack a size; the others show once, few, many or a class for expanded clones.

cdr3_length: 15; v_call: TRBV6-5; j_call: TRBJ1-5; clone_size: once; d_call: NA; cdr3_aa: CASSSDTKGNQPQHF; cdr3_nt: TGTGCCAGCAGTTCGGACACCAAGGGCAATCAGCCCCAGCATTTT
cdr3_length: 14; v_call: TRBV6-5; j_call: TRBJ1-6; clone_size: NA; d_call: NA; cdr3_aa: CASRAIYPDSPLHF; cdr3_nt: TGTGCCAGCAGGGCGATCTACCCAGATTCACCCCTCCACTTT
cdr3_length: 16; v_call: TRBV6-6; j_call: TRBJ1-2; clone_size: once; d_call: TRBD1; cdr3_aa: CASSPPHRGENYGYTF; cdr3_nt: TGTGCCAGCAGTCCTCCGCACAGGGGGGAGAACTATGGCTACACCTTC
cdr3_length: 13; v_call: TRBV6-1; j_call: TRBJ1-6; clone_size: NA; d_call: NA; cdr3_aa: CASSEGIRSPLHF; cdr3_nt: TGTGCCAGCAGTGAAGGGATACGCTCACCCCTCCACTTT
cdr3_length: 14; v_call: TRBV27; j_call: TRBJ2-7; clone_size: NA; d_call: NA; cdr3_aa: CASSIRDTAYEQYF; cdr3_nt: TGTGCCAGCAGTATCCGGGACACCGCCTACGAGCAGTACTTC
cdr3_length: 14; v_call: TRBV21-1; j_call: TRBJ2-3; clone_size: NA; d_call: NA; cdr3_aa: CAAGGTGNTDTQYF; cdr3_nt: TGTGCAGCAGGTGGGACAGGGAATACAGATACGCAGTATTTT
cdr3_length: 13; v_call: TRBV28; j_call: TRBJ1-2; clone_size: few; d_call: NA; cdr3_aa: CASTLPTSPGYTF; cdr3_nt: TGTGCCAGCACCCTTCCGACCTCACCAGGCTACACCTTC
cdr3_length: 14; v_call: TRBV7-6; j_call: TRBJ2-1; clone_size: NA; d_call: NA; cdr3_aa: CASSGGTSYNEQFF; cdr3_nt: TGTGCCAGCAGTGGGGGGACCTCCTACAATGAGCAGTTCTTC
cdr3_length: 14; v_call: TRBV10-3; j_call: TRBJ1-3; clone_size: NA; d_call: NA; cdr3_aa: CAISDGVSGNTIYF; cdr3_nt: TGTGCCATCAGTGATGGCGTCTCTGGAAACACCATATATTTT
cdr3_length: 16; v_call: TRBV5-4; j_call: TRBJ2-1; clone_size: NA; d_call: NA; cdr3_aa: CASSSPTGGSYNEQFF; cdr3_nt: TGTGCCAGCAGCTCACCTACTGGGGGCTCCTACAATGAGCAGTTCTTC
cdr3_length: 16; v_call: TRBV7-2; j_call: TRBJ1-5; clone_size: NA; d_call: TRBD1; cdr3_aa: CASSPKGQVFNQPQHF; cdr3_nt: TGTGCCAGCAGCCCTAAGGGACAGGTCTTCAATCAGCCCCAGCATTTT
cdr3_length: 15; v_call: TRBV11-2; j_call: TRBJ1-2; clone_size: NA; d_call: NA; cdr3_aa: CASSLSAVGNYGYTF; cdr3_nt: TGTGCCAGCAGCCTTAGCGCTGTAGGTAACTATGGCTACACCTTC
cdr3_length: 11; v_call: TRBV21-1; j_call: TRBJ1-2; clone_size: once; d_call: NA; cdr3_aa: CASGWGGGYTF; cdr3_nt: TGTGCCAGCGGGTGGGGTGGCGGCTACACCTTC
cdr3_length: 14; v_call: TRBV25-1; j_call: TRBJ2-7; clone_size: NA; d_call: TRBD1; cdr3_aa: CASAQTGASYEQYF; cdr3_nt: TGTGCCAGCGCACAGACAGGGGCCTCCTACGAGCAGTACTTC
cdr3_length: 14; v_call: TRBV18; j_call: TRBJ1-1; clone_size: NA; d_call: NA; cdr3_aa: CASSPQGANTEAFF; cdr3_nt: TGTGCCAGCTCACCACAAGGGGCGAACACTGAAGCTTTCTTT
cdr3_length: 12; v_call: TRBV4-2; j_call: TRBJ1-2; clone_size: NA; d_call: NA; cdr3_aa: CASSQDSGLNTF; cdr3_nt: TGTGCCAGCAGCCAAGATTCCGGGCTGAACACCTTC
cdr3_length: 15; v_call: TRBV7-8; j_call: TRBJ2-5; clone_size: NA; d_call: NA; cdr3_aa: CASSLDGLFRETQYF; cdr3_nt: TGTGCCAGCAGCTTAGACGGCCTGTTTCGAGAGACCCAGTACTTC
cdr3_length: 14; v_call: TRBV11-2; j_call: TRBJ2-7; clone_size: NA; d_call: NA; cdr3_aa: CASSPTGDYYEQYF; cdr3_nt: TGTGCCAGCAGCCCGACGGGGGATTACTACGAGCAGTACTTC
cdr3_length: 14; v_call: TRBV28; j_call: TRBJ2-2; clone_size: NA; d_call: NA; cdr3_aa: CASHDPPRAGELFF; cdr3_nt: TGTGCCAGCCACGATCCCCCAAGGGCCGGGGAGCTGTTTTTT
cdr3_length: 13; v_call: TRBV2; j_call: TRBJ2-3; clone_size: NA; d_call: TRBD1; cdr3_aa: CASSGQGADTQYF; cdr3_nt: TGTGCCAGCTCGGGGCAGGGGGCAGATACGCAGTATTTT
cdr3_length: 14; v_call: TRBV5-6; j_call: TRBJ2-5; clone_size: NA; d_call: TRBD2; cdr3_aa: CASRPRGERETQYF; cdr3_nt: TGTGCCAGCAGGCCGCGGGGGGAACGAGAGACCCAGTACTTC
cdr3_length: 19; v_call: TRBV7-9; j_call: TRBJ2-3; clone_size: NA; d_call: TRBD2; cdr3_aa: CASSSTTLLAEGYTDTQYF; cdr3_nt: TGTGCCAGCAGCTCCACAACCCTTCTAGCGGAAGGGTACACAGATACGCAGTATTTT
cdr3_length: 14; v_call: TRBV29-1; j_call: TRBJ2-1; clone_size: NA; d_call: TRBD2; cdr3_aa: CSVDERGEYNEQFF; cdr3_nt: TGCAGCGTTGATGAGCGGGGGGAATACAATGAGCAGTTCTTC
cdr3_length: 14; v_call: TRBV6-1; j_call: TRBJ2-1; clone_size: NA; d_call: NA; cdr3_aa: CASSEALSYNEQFF; cdr3_nt: TGTGCCAGCAGTGAAGCGTTGTCGTACAATGAGCAGTTCTTC
cdr3_length: 15; v_call: TRBV30; j_call: TRBJ1-5; clone_size: NA; d_call: TRBD1; cdr3_aa: CAWSVSVGGKQPQHF; cdr3_nt: TGTGCCTGGAGTGTAAGTGTAGGGGGCAAACAGCCCCAGCATTTT
cdr3_length: 13; v_call: TRBV6-1; j_call: TRBJ2-3; clone_size: NA; d_call: NA; cdr3_aa: CASGALAQATQYF; cdr3_nt: TGTGCCAGCGGGGCCCTCGCCCAGGCTACGCAGTATTTT
cdr3_length: 14; v_call: TRBV18; j_call: TRBJ1-1; clone_size: once; d_call: NA; cdr3_aa: CASSPGRGNTEAFF; cdr3_nt: TGTGCCAGCTCACCGGGTAGGGGGAACACTGAAGCTTTCTTT
cdr3_length: 16; v_call: TRBV2; j_call: TRBJ2-7; clone_size: NA; d_call: TRBD2; cdr3_aa: CASLRSRSGGADEQYF; cdr3_nt: TGTGCCAGCCTCCGAAGCCGTAGCGGGGGGGCCGACGAGCAGTACTTC
cdr3_length: 15; v_call: TRBV5-1; j_call: TRBJ2-1; clone_size: NA; d_call: NA; cdr3_aa: CASSLGTGGANEQFF; cdr3_nt: TGCGCCAGCAGCTTGGGGACAGGAGGGGCAAATGAGCAGTTCTTC
cdr3_length: 12; v_call: TRBV29-1; j_call: TRBJ1-2; clone_size: NA; d_call: NA; cdr3_aa: CSVGGPDYGYTF; cdr3_nt: TGCAGCGTGGGAGGACCTGATTATGGCTACACCTTC
cdr3_length: 12; v_call: TRBV5-1; j_call: TRBJ2-2; clone_size: NA; d_call: NA; cdr3_aa: CASRLDPGELFF; cdr3_nt: TGCGCCAGCAGGCTAGATCCCGGGGAGCTGTTTTTT
cdr3_length: 14; v_call: TRBV10-3; j_call: TRBJ1-4; clone_size: NA; d_call: NA; cdr3_aa: CAIRGGVGNEKLFF; cdr3_nt: TGTGCCATCAGAGGGGGGGTAGGGAATGAAAAACTGTTTTTT
cdr3_length: 15; v_call: TRBV2; j_call: TRBJ1-4; clone_size: NA; d_call: TRBD1; cdr3_aa: CASSVQGGTNEKLFF; cdr3_nt: TGTGCCAGCAGTGTACAGGGGGGCACTAATGAAAAACTGTTTTTT
cdr3_length: 16; v_call: TRBV15; j_call: TRBJ2-7; clone_size: NA; d_call: TRBD2; cdr3_aa: CATSRVIAGGPYEQYF; cdr3_nt: TGTGCCACCAGCAGAGTGATTGCGGGAGGGCCCTACGAGCAGTACTTC
cdr3_length: 15; v_call: TRBV6-5; j_call: TRBJ2-2; clone_size: NA; d_call: TRBD1; cdr3_aa: CASSYGTGATGELFF; cdr3_nt: TGTGCCAGCAGTTATGGTACAGGGGCGACCGGGGAGCTGTTTTTT
cdr3_length: 16; v_call: TRBV6-5; j_call: TRBJ2-7; clone_size: NA; d_call: TRBD1; cdr3_aa: CASSYAAGTGLYEQYF; cdr3_nt: TGTGCCAGCAGTTACGCTGCCGGGACAGGGCTGTACGAGCAGTACTTC
cdr3_length: 13; v_call: TRBV28; j_call: TRBJ2-7; clone_size: NA; d_call: NA; cdr3_aa: CASSLQGRGEQYF; cdr3_nt: TGTGCCAGCAGTTTACAGGGTCGGGGGGAGCAGTACTTC
cdr3_length: 15; v_call: TRBV29-1; j_call: TRBJ2-1; clone_size: NA; d_call: NA; cdr3_aa: CSVEKRLREDNEQFF; cdr3_nt: TGCAGCGTTGAAAAACGATTGAGGGAAGACAATGAGCAGTTCTTC
cdr3_length: 13; v_call: TRBV19; j_call: TRBJ1-2; clone_size: NA; d_call: NA; cdr3_aa: CASSLRESSGYTF; cdr3_nt: TGTGCCAGTAGTCTCAGGGAGTCGAGCGGCTACACCTTC
cdr3_length: 17; v_call: TRBV7-2; j_call: TRBJ2-1; clone_size: NA; d_call: NA; cdr3_aa: CASSPQTGQSVRGEQFF; cdr3_nt: TGTGCCAGCAGCCCCCAGACCGGACAATCGGTGCGGGGTGAGCAGTTCTTC
cdr3_length: 14; v_call: TRBV6-5; j_call: TRBJ1-1; clone_size: NA; d_call: NA; cdr3_aa: CASRPDGFYTEAFF; cdr3_nt: TGTGCCAGCAGGCCCGATGGGTTCTACACTGAAGCTTTCTTT
cdr3_length: 13; v_call: TRBV2; j_call: TRBJ1-1; clone_size: once; d_call: TRBD1; cdr3_aa: CASGSTGVTEAFF; cdr3_nt: TGTGCCAGCGGAAGTACAGGGGTCACTGAAGCTTTCTTT
cdr3_length: 16; v_call: TRBV7-2; j_call: TRBJ1-2; clone_size: NA; d_call: TRBD1; cdr3_aa: CASSSRGTGGYYGYTF; cdr3_nt: TGTGCCAGCAGCTCAAGGGGCACAGGGGGCTACTATGGCTACACCTTC
cdr3_length: 15; v_call: TRBV5-4; j_call: TRBJ2-1; clone_size: NA; d_call: NA; cdr3_aa: CASTMTASSYNEQFF; cdr3_nt: TGTGCCAGCACTATGACAGCGAGCTCCTACAATGAGCAGTTCTTC
cdr3_length: 13; v_call: TRBV2; j_call: TRBJ1-2; clone_size: NA; d_call: TRBD1; cdr3_aa: CASLRTGFDGYTF; cdr3_nt: TGTGCCAGCCTCCGGACAGGGTTCGATGGCTACACCTTC
cdr3_length: 13; v_call: TRBV7-2; j_call: TRBJ1-2; clone_size: NA; d_call: NA; cdr3_aa: CASSLGPGWGYTF; cdr3_nt: TGTGCCAGCAGCTTAGGTCCGGGCTGGGGCTACACCTTC
cdr3_length: 14; v_call: TRBV2; j_call: TRBJ2-7; clone_size: NA; d_call: NA; cdr3_aa: CASTQVAGFYEQYF; cdr3_nt: TGTGCCAGCACCCAAGTGGCGGGTTTCTACGAGCAGTACTTC
cdr3_length: 13; v_call: TRBV6-5; j_call: TRBJ2-2; clone_size: NA; d_call: NA; cdr3_aa: CASRLQSTGELFF; cdr3_nt: TGTGCCAGCCGCCTCCAGAGCACCGGGGAGCTGTTTTTT
cdr3_length: 14; v_call: TRBV5-1; j_call: TRBJ1-1; clone_size: NA; d_call: NA; cdr3_aa: CASSLLPGNTEAFF; cdr3_nt: TGCGCCAGCAGCTTACTCCCAGGGAACACTGAAGCTTTCTTT
cdr3_length: 15; v_call: TRBV7-8; j_call: TRBJ1-2; clone_size: NA; d_call: NA; cdr3_aa: CASSSELRENYGYTF; cdr3_nt: TGTGCCAGCAGCTCCGAACTCAGGGAAAACTATGGCTACACCTTC
cdr3_length: 17; v_call: TRBV11-2; j_call: TRBJ2-3; clone_size: NA; d_call: TRBD2; cdr3_aa: CASSLVSLAGVGDTQYF; cdr3_nt: TGTGCCAGCAGCTTAGTTTCCCTAGCGGGAGTAGGAGATACGCAGTATTTT
cdr3_length: 15; v_call: TRBV4-3; j_call: TRBJ1-4; clone_size: NA; d_call: NA; cdr3_aa: CASSQGVATNEKLFF; cdr3_nt: TGCGCCAGCAGCCAAGGCGTAGCAACTAATGAAAAACTGTTTTTT
cdr3_length: 14; v_call: TRBV6-5; j_call: TRBJ1-5; clone_size: NA; d_call: NA; cdr3_aa: CASRAGTANQPQHF; cdr3_nt: TGTGCCAGCAGGGCAGGGACGGCGAATCAGCCCCAGCATTTT
cdr3_length: 17; v_call: TRBV5-1; j_call: TRBJ2-3; clone_size: NA; d_call: TRBD2; cdr3_aa: CASSYWTSGGHTDTQYF; cdr3_nt: TGCGCCAGCAGCTATTGGACTAGCGGGGGGCACACAGATACGCAGTATTTT
cdr3_length: 15; v_call: TRBV6-1; j_call: TRBJ1-6; clone_size: NA; d_call: NA; cdr3_aa: CASGAVGFFNSPLHF; cdr3_nt: TGTGCCAGCGGGGCGGTGGGGTTTTTTAATTCACCCCTCCACTTT